The next 21 T cell receptor beta chains were all read from a single sample in a study of T cell repertoires in cytomegalovirus infection. Their antigens are not known. TCRdb itself ran the reads through MiXCR, one entry per CDR3 protein. The sample yields roughly 500,000 distinct CDR3 sequences, roughly 42% seen once. Specimen: cultured PBMCs, collected from culture after CMV antigen stimulation. The origin of the receptors is a human donor in good health (CMV status not recorded). Some clones in this sample may be carry-over from other donors' samples.

This clonotype has more than one count but fewer than ten. V is TRBV7-8 and J is TRBJ2-5, with TRBD2 as a possible D gene (6 bases). CDR1 is SGHVS and CDR2 is FQNEAQ in the germline V gene. V lost 2 bases, J lost 4 bases, and 14 bases lay in between. The CDR3 length is 15 residues. CDR3 sequence reads: CASSLPSGEGETQYF. The CDR3 DNA reads TGTGCCAGCAGCTTACCTTCGGGGGAAGGAGAGACCCAGTACTTC.

DNA of the CDR3: TGCGCCAGCAGCCACGGACTAGAAGAGACCCAGTACTTC. It encodes CASSHGLEETQYF. The chain has TRBV4-3 and TRBJ2-5, with 7 nucleotides matching TRBD2. The V gene end was trimmed by 3 bases and the J gene end by 3 bases; junction bases not matched to a gene: 1. Germline loops: CDR1 LGHNA, CDR2 YSLEER. CDR3 length equals 13 residues.

J is TRBJ2-5 and V is TRBV6-6, with D perhaps TRBD2 (6 bases). Germline lookup yields CDR1 MNHNY and CDR2 SVGAGI (reference sequence). There are 14 residues in the CDR3. The ends were cut back, 4 bases at V and 3 bases at J, with 12 bases in the middle. In DNA form, the CDR3 reads TGTGCCAGCAGTTCCGGGGGTTTTGAAGAGACCCAGTACTTC. The encoded protein is CASSSGGFEETQYF.

Only a few counts were recorded for this clonotype. Its ends do not fully match the called genes, so a read error is possible. This sequence joins TRBV7-6 and TRBJ2-1; 9 bases align to TRBD2. CDR3 length: 13 residues. Germline V gene data show CDR1 as SGHVS and CDR2 as FNYEAQ. In nucleotides, the CDR3 is TGTGCCTGCAGCCGCGGGGGGGCCTATGAGCAGTTCTTC. Protein product: CACSRGGAYEQFF.

This clonotype was detected only a few times. The chain uses TRBV7-6 and TRBJ2-1, with 9 nucleotides matching TRBD2. The J segment lost 4 bases and the V segment lost 7 bases, leaving 11 bases of the junction unmatched. The CDR3 covers 16 residues. From germline, CDR1 is SGHVS and CDR2 FNYEAQ. The CDR3 nucleotides read TGTGCCAGCACCCTCAAGGCCAGCGGGGGGTACAATGAGCAGTTCTTC. This gives the protein CASTLKASGGYNEQFF.

This clonotype has just a few counts. The chain recombines TRBV7-2 with TRBJ2-1; D possibly uses TRBD1 or TRBD2 (5 bases each). In germline, CDR1 is SGHTA, CDR2 FQGNSA. The CDR3 spans 14 residues. V shed 3 bases and J shed 9 bases, with 15 bases lying between them. The CDR3 loop is CASSLVGGPAEQFF. The CDR3, as DNA: TGTGCCAGCAGCTTGGTTGGGGGTCCCGCTGAGCAGTTCTTC.

The V and J genes are TRBV7-6 and TRBJ2-1; D not resolved. The CDR3 contains 14 residues. Trimming took off 2 bases at V and 8 bases at J, with 13 bases between the two ends. Per the germline V gene, CDR1 is SGHVS and CDR2 is FNYEAQ. The CDR3 sequence: CASSLSGLIDEQFF. The CDR3 DNA sequence: TGTGCCAGCAGCTTATCCGGGCTGATCGATGAGCAGTTCTTC.

The rearrangement uses TRBV28 and TRBJ1-2, with D possibly being TRBD1 (6 bases). This CDR3 comprises 14 residues. The germline V gene has CDR1 MDHEN and CDR2 SYDVKM. V gave up 10 bases and J gave up 4 bases, with 19 bases separating them. CDR3 protein: CATRKSEGVYGYTF. The CDR3, as DNA: TGTGCCACCAGGAAAAGTGAGGGGGTCTATGGCTACACCTTC.

This clonotype has only a few counts. This chain links TRBV12-3 or TRBV12-4 with TRBJ2-3; D might be TRBD2 (5 bases). The CDR3 is 13 amino acids. Deletions cut 4 bases from V and 0 bases from J, with 5 bases between. The CDR3 coding sequence is TGTGCCAGCAGTTGGACTAGCACAGATACGCAGTATTTT. Translated, it gives CASSWTSTDTQYF.

The genes are TRBV7-9 and TRBJ1-6; maybe TRBD1 (6 bases). V gave up 7 bases and J gave up 8 bases, with 15 bases separating them. Germline V gene lookup returns CDR1 SEHNR and CDR2 FQNEAQ (reference sequence). The CDR3 extends over 14 amino acids. CDR3 residues: CASKHREAHSPLHF. The CDR3 bases are TGTGCCAGCAAACACAGGGAAGCGCATTCACCCCTCCACTTT.

This clonotype was found once. The rearrangement links TRBV4-1 to TRBJ2-5; D is tentatively TRBD1 or TRBD2 (6 bases each). V shed 1 base and J shed 7 bases, with 22 bases lying between them. Germline lookup yields CDR1 MGHRA and CDR2 YSYEKL. The CDR3 length is 17 residues. This CDR3 is CASSQALDRQSGGTQYF. The CDR3 nucleotides are TGCGCCAGCAGCCAAGCCCTCGACAGGCAGTCCGGGGGGACCCAGTACTTC.

This clonotype was observed once. The rearrangement joins TRBV2 to TRBJ2-7; tentative D call: TRBD2 (6 bases). The V and J ends lost 8 bases and 5 bases respectively, with 16 bases between them. The germline CDR1 and CDR2 sequences are SNHLY and FYNNEI. The CDR3 is 13 residues long. The CDR3 spells CASYKPGAHEQYF. CDR3 coding DNA: TGTGCCAGCTACAAACCGGGAGCCCACGAGCAGTACTTC.

Only a few counts were recorded for this clonotype. V and J are TRBV12-3 or TRBV12-4 and TRBJ2-2; 7 bases are a match to TRBD2. CDR3 length: 13 residues. V dropped 4 bases and J dropped 4; count of bases not matched to a gene: 0. Here the CDR3 DNA reads TGTGCCAGCAGTTGGGAGGGCACCGGGGAGCTGTTTTTT. Residues: CASSWEGTGELFF.

This clonotype was seen only a few times. The chain couples TRBV7-2 to TRBJ1-2; no clear D. V gave up 1 base and J gave up 3 bases, with 3 bases separating them. Germline loops: CDR1 SGHTA, CDR2 FQGNSA. The CDR3 has 12 residues. CDR3 in amino acids: CASSLGHYGYTF. Written as DNA, the CDR3 is TGTGCCAGCAGCTTAGGGCACTATGGCTACACCTTC.

The V call is TRBV6-6, the J call TRBJ1-1; D ambiguous. Germline V gene lookup returns CDR1 MNHNY and CDR2 SVGAGI (reference sequence). The CDR3 sequence is 14 residues long. V was clipped by 2 bases and J by 4 bases, with 11 bases between them. CDR3 residues: CASSYGRDGTEAFF. CDR3 in DNA: TGTGCCAGCAGTTACGGCCGGGATGGCACTGAAGCTTTCTTT.

J is TRBJ2-3 and V is TRBV7-4; no clear D. CDR1 SGHVT and CDR2 SQSDAQ come from the germline V gene. The length of the CDR3 is 14 residues. V lost 5 bases and J 4 bases, leaving 13 bases between the germline ends. The chain's CDR3 is CASSQTREADTQYF. The CDR3 DNA follows: TGTGCCAGCAGCCAAACTCGTGAGGCAGATACGCAGTATTTT.

This chain connects TRBV30 to TRBJ2-4, with D unclear. This CDR3 is 13 amino acids long. Germline-derived CDR1 and CDR2 are GTSNPN and SVGIG (reference sequence). Trimming removed 5 bases from V and 1 base from J, with 9 bases in between. The chain's CDR3 is CAWGDLAKNIQYF. CDR3 in DNA: TGTGCCTGGGGAGACCTGGCCAAAAACATTCAGTACTTC.

Concerning this clonotype itself: The junction departs from germline at one end; a sequencing error may be responsible. The DNA of the CDR3 is TGTGCCAGCAGCCTAGGACCCCTGGTGAAATTT. Translating gives CASSLGPLVKF. The gene calls are TRBV2 and TRBJ1-1; no definite D call. This CDR3 region has 11 residues. Germline lookup yields CDR1 SNHLY and CDR2 FYNNEI.

V is TRBV20-1 and J is TRBJ1-2; 10 bases fit TRBD1. Germline CDR1 reads DFQATT; CDR2 reads SNEGSKA (reference sequence). The CDR3 is made up of 14 amino acids. The junction had 7 bases not matched to a gene; V was cut back by 6 bases and J by 3 bases. CDR3 residues: CSASVTGGDYGYTF. The CDR3 DNA reads as TGCAGTGCAAGCGTGACAGGGGGCGACTATGGCTACACCTTC.

This clonotype has just a few counts. The V call is TRBV4-3, the J call TRBJ1-2; TRBD1 aligns across 7 bases. The V segment lost 1 base and the J segment 1 base; nucleotides outside the gene matches: 0. The CDR3 is 14 amino acids. Germline loops: CDR1 LGHNA, CDR2 YSLEER. The CDR3: CASSQAGGNYGYTF. The CDR3 DNA sequence: TGCGCCAGCAGCCAAGCAGGGGGTAACTATGGCTACACCTTC.

This clonotype showed up just once. The chain uses TRBV6-6 and TRBJ2-7, with TRBD2 matching over 7 bases. The germline V gene has CDR1 MNHNY and CDR2 SVGAGI (reference sequence). The CDR3 totals 15 residues. V dropped 1 base and J dropped 6; count of bases not matched to a gene: 9. The CDR3 nucleotides read TGTGCCAGCAGTTACTTTAGGGAGGGCCTTGGCGAGCAGTACTTC. This sequence encodes CASSYFREGLGEQYF.